One TCR beta chain is described in this entry. Its antigen remains unknown. The method was immunoSEQ multiplex PCR; TCRdb's version includes in-frame clones alone and lacks a portion of them. This table lists around 35,000 clones. The source of the sample is a study of T cells in women clearing cervical HPV infection. Study-level background: Cases: HPV16-related CIN3 or worse on histology, 2 invasive cancers.

Study-level findings and limits: Repertoire richness, not evenness, was significantly elevated in CIN3+ cases versus controls.

The origin of this receptor is a woman aged 18 to 75 with a cervical HPV16 infection that either progressed to CIN3+ or cleared (not recorded which). Sequencing used blood buffy coat.

The covered CDR3 bases are TGTGCCAGTAGTGGAAACAGGGTAGTCAGCAATCAGCCC. This sequence encodes CASSGNRVVSNQP. The whole CDR3 protein is CASSGNRVVSNQPQHF. The gene calls are TRBV19 and TRBJ1-5; D is possibly TRBD1 (6 bases). Read data end 3 residues before the CDR3 end; the end is taken from the germline J gene. Looked up from germline, CDR1 is LNHDA and CDR2 is SQIVND (reference sequence). Trimming took 5 bases from V and 1 from J, leaving 15 bases between them. The CDR3 is made up of 16 amino acids.